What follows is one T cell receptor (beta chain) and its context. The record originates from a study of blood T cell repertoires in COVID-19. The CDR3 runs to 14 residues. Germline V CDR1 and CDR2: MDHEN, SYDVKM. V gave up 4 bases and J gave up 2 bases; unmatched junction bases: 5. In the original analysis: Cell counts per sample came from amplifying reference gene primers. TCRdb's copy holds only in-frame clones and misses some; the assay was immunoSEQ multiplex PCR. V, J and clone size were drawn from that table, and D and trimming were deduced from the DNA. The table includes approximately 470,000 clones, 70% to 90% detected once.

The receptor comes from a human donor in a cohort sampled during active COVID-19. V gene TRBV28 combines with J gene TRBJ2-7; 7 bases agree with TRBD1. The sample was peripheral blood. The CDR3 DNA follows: TGTGCCAGCAGTTCGGGACAGCCTGCCTACGAGCAGTACTTC. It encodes CASSSGQPAYEQYF.